One and the same sample provided the 21 T cell receptor beta chains below, sequenced in a study of blood T cell repertoires in COVID-19. Generated by immunoSEQ multiplex PCR, the TCRdb table keeps only in-frame clones and is missing some. The sample has about 78,000 clones; less than 95% are singletons. Material: peripheral blood. The receptors were gathered from a woman in her forties or fifties in a cohort sampled during active COVID-19.

The rearrangement uses TRBV28 and TRBJ2-3, with 8 bases aligning to TRBD2. CDR3 length: 14 residues. Germline values: CDR1 MDHEN, CDR2 SYDVKM. The ends lost 10 bases at V and 0 bases at J; junction bases unmatched: 6. In DNA form, the CDR3 reads TGTGCCACCGGAGCGGGGGACAGCACAGATACGCAGTATTTT. Translation gives CATGAGDSTDTQYF. The full variable domain, rest sourced from reference TRBV28 and TRBJ2-3, is DVKVTQSSRYLVKRTGEKVFLECVQDMDHENMFWYRQDPGLGLRLIYFSYDVKMKEKGDIPEGYSVSREKKERFSLILESASTNQTSMYLCATGAGDSTDTQYFGPGTRLTVL.

This rearrangement joins TRBV15 to TRBJ2-2; D is possibly TRBD2 (7 bases). The V end was cut by 1 base, the J end by 4 bases, with 16 bases between. Germline loops: CDR1 LNHNV, CDR2 YYDKDF (reference sequence). The CDR3 totals 17 residues. CDR3 in DNA: TGTGCCACCAGCAGAGCCCCCGGGGAGGGGGGCACCGGGGAGCTGTTTTTT. Amino acids: CATSRAPGEGGTGELFF.

This clone was counted a few times. This chain connects TRBV19 to TRBJ2-6; D call uncertain. The CDR3 consists of 13 residues. V lost 5 bases to trimming and J lost 2 bases, with 4 bases between them. The germline V gene encodes CDR1 LNHDA and CDR2 SQIVND (reference sequence). The CDR3 region has the DNA TGTGCCAGTAGTCTTCCTGGGGCCAACGTCCTGACTTTC. It encodes CASSLPGANVLTF. Full variable domain (missing parts from reference TRBV19 and TRBJ2-6): DGGITQSPKYLFRKEGQNVTLSCEQNLNHDAMYWYRQDPGQGLRLIYYSQIVNDFQKGDIAEGYSVSREKKESFPLTVTSAQKNPTAFYLCASSLPGANVLTFGAGSRLTVL.

The chain recombines TRBV6-6 with TRBJ1-3; 8 bases line up with TRBD1. Germline CDR1 and CDR2: MNHNY and SVGAGI (reference sequence). CDR3 length equals 16 residues. V lost 2 bases, J lost 3 bases, and 6 bases stayed unmatched. The CDR3 protein is CASSYPPGQVGNTIYF. DNA for the CDR3: TGTGCCAGCAGTTACCCCCCGGGACAGGTTGGAAACACCATATATTTT.

The chain is built from TRBV5-1 and TRBJ2-1; perhaps TRBD1 as D (5 bases). The CDR3 spans 15 residues. Trimming pared 5 bases from V and 5 bases from J, leaving 17 bases between. Looked up from germline, CDR1 is SGHRS and CDR2 is YFSETQ. Here the CDR3 reads CASRIPGSSHNEQFF. As DNA, the CDR3 is TGCGCCAGCAGAATTCCAGGGTCTTCCCACAATGAGCAGTTCTTC.

Only one count was recorded for this clone. The V gene is TRBV18, the J gene TRBJ1-5, with D uncertain. V was trimmed by 3 bases and J by 2 bases, leaving 20 bases between them. CDR1 KGHSH and CDR2 LQKENI come from the germline V gene. The CDR3 spans 18 residues. CDR3 DNA sequence: TGTGCCAGCTCACCCGACCTGGGCGGGCCTGGGGGCAATCAGCCCCAGCATTTT. As protein: CASSPDLGGPGGNQPQHF.

This clone appeared a few times. The chain employs TRBV28 and TRBJ2-3, with D tentatively TRBD2 (5 bases). The germline gives CDR1 MDHEN, CDR2 SYDVKM. The CDR3 is 12 residues long. V was shortened by 8 bases and J by 6 bases, with 12 bases between the two germline ends. The CDR3 sequence is CASGGRADTQYF. The CDR3 region has the DNA TGTGCCAGCGGTGGGCGGGCGGATACGCAGTATTTT.

V gene TRBV24-1 combines with J gene TRBJ2-2, with D unresolved. V lost 4 bases, J lost 5 bases, and 7 bases lay in between. This CDR3 is 13 amino acids long. Germline CDR1 reads KGHDR; CDR2 reads SFDVKD. CDR3 protein: CATSDQITGELFF. In DNA form, the CDR3 reads TGTGCCACCAGTGACCAAATTACCGGGGAGCTGTTTTTT.

The chain uses TRBV28 and TRBJ2-7; TRBD2 matches 8 bases. CDR1 and CDR2 (germline): MDHEN, SYDVKM. The CDR3 has 15 residues. With 1 base clipped from V and 3 bases from J, the junction kept 5 bases outside the gene matches. The CDR3 here is CASSLLGLAGYEQYF. DNA for the CDR3: TGTGCCAGCAGTTTATTAGGGCTAGCGGGCTACGAGCAGTACTTC.

This rearrangement joins TRBV2 to TRBJ2-7, with 10 bases lining up with TRBD2. The CDR3 is 14 residues long. With V trimmed by 8 bases and J by 4 bases, 8 bases remained unmatched. Germline V gene lookup returns CDR1 SNHLY and CDR2 FYNNEI. CDR3 sequence: CASEASGGSYEQYF. In nucleotides, the CDR3 is TGTGCCAGCGAGGCTAGCGGGGGTTCTTACGAGCAGTACTTC.

V gene TRBV7-9 combines with J gene TRBJ1-1; TRBD1 aligns across 8 bases. Germline assignment: CDR1 SEHNR and CDR2 FQNEAQ (reference sequence). Unmatched junction bases numbered 14, after V lost 7 bases and J lost 1 base. This CDR3 is 17 amino acids long. This CDR3 is CASNHPPQGGRNTEAFF. As DNA, the CDR3 is TGTGCCAGCAACCACCCTCCACAGGGGGGGCGGAACACTGAAGCTTTCTTT.

The chain carries TRBV7-3 and TRBJ1-2; 7 bases are shared with TRBD1. The CDR3 loop spans 15 amino acids. Germline loops: CDR1 SGHTA, CDR2 FQGTGA. Trimming cost V 3 bases and J 10 bases; bases outside gene matches: 14. The chain's CDR3 is CASSFGTAGDGVYTF. The CDR3 DNA follows: TGTGCCAGCAGCTTCGGGACAGCCGGCGATGGAGTCTACACCTTC. The full variable domain, with the rest looked up from reference TRBV7-3 and TRBJ1-2, is GAGVSQTPSNKVTEKGKYVELRCDPISGHTALYWYRQSLGQGPEFLIYFQGTGAADDSGLPNDRFFAVRPEGSVSTLKIQRTERGDSAVYLCASSFGTAGDGVYTFGSGTRLTVV.

The gene calls are TRBV7-2 and TRBJ2-1; tentative D call: TRBD2 (5 bases). Germline V gene sequence: CDR1 SGHTA, CDR2 FQGNSA. The V gene lost 3 bases and the J gene lost 7 bases, with 16 bases spanning the gap. The CDR3 length is 15 residues. The CDR3 is CASSFMRLIANEQFF. CDR3 bases: TGTGCCAGCAGCTTTATGAGACTTATAGCGAATGAGCAGTTCTTC.

The V call is TRBV7-9, the J call TRBJ2-5; 10 nucleotides align to TRBD2. Germline V gene data show CDR1 as SEHNR and CDR2 as FQNEAQ (reference sequence). V was clipped by 6 bases and J by 4 bases; unmatched bases: 8. The CDR3 has 15 residues. The chain's CDR3 is CASRLGAGGGETQYF. The CDR3 DNA follows: TGTGCCAGCAGGCTGGGAGCGGGAGGGGGAGAGACCCAGTACTTC. Using reference TRBV7-9 and TRBJ2-5 for the parts outside the CDR3, the full variable domain is DTGVSQNPRHKITKRGQNVTFRCDPISEHNRLYWYRQTLGQGPEFLTYFQNEAQLEKSRLLSDRFSAERPKGSFSTLEIQRTEQGDSAMYLCASRLGAGGGETQYFGPGTRLLVL.

The chain carries TRBV19 and TRBJ1-4; D is ambiguous. Trimming shortened V by 3 bases and J by 0 bases, and 8 bases separated the two germline ends. Per the germline V gene, CDR1 is LNHDA and CDR2 is SQIVND (reference sequence). The CDR3 is made up of 15 amino acids. The chain's CDR3 is CASSISLATNEKLFF. The CDR3 region has the DNA TGTGCCAGTAGTATTTCTCTAGCAACTAATGAAAAACTGTTTTTT.

The chain recombines TRBV5-1 with TRBJ1-2, with 7 bases identical to TRBD1. The trim removed 4 bases at V and 4 bases at J, leaving 4 bases unmatched. CDR1 and CDR2 from the germline V gene are SGHRS and YFSETQ. This CDR3 contains 13 residues. The CDR3 DNA follows: TGCGCCAGCAGCAAGGGACAGCTCTATGGCTACACCTTC. This encodes CASSKGQLYGYTF.

The chain combines TRBV19 with TRBJ2-5; 10 bases agree with TRBD1. CDR1 is LNHDA and CDR2 is SQIVND in the germline V gene (reference sequence). The length of the CDR3 is 14 residues. V shed 5 bases, J shed 3 bases, and the junction held 3 bases outside the gene matches. For the CDR3, the DNA is TGTGCCAGTAGTGCCGGACAGGGGGAAGAGACCCAGTACTTC. It yields the protein CASSAGQGEETQYF.

The rearrangement links TRBV5-1 to TRBJ2-1; TRBD2 aligns across 10 bases. The CDR3 loop spans 16 amino acids. The junction had 7 bases not matched to a gene; V was cut back by 3 bases and J by 4 bases. The germline CDR1 and CDR2 sequences are SGHRS and YFSETQ. CDR3 sequence: CASSSPSGSGYNEQFF. CDR3 DNA sequence: TGCGCCAGCAGCTCACCTAGCGGGAGTGGGTACAATGAGCAGTTCTTC.

The chain links TRBV2 to TRBJ2-7; 10 bases agree with TRBD2. V was pared by 8 bases and J by 1 base, with 8 bases of the junction left unmatched. Germline CDR1 and CDR2: SNHLY and FYNNEI. This CDR3 is 15 amino acids long. DNA of the CDR3: TGTGCCAGCGCGACCGGGACTAGCGCGTCCTACGAGCAGTACTTC. It translates to CASATGTSASYEQYF.

This rearrangement joins TRBV15 to TRBJ2-1, with TRBD2 matching over 8 bases. This CDR3 is built from 16 residues. CDR1 LNHNV and CDR2 YYDKDF come from the germline V gene (reference sequence). The V and J ends lost 0 bases and 6 bases, in that order; junction bases with no gene match: 7. Written as DNA, the CDR3 is TGTGCCACCAGCAGAGATCTGGCGGGAGGTCCCAATGAGCAGTTCTTC. Translating gives CATSRDLAGGPNEQFF.

The CDR3 DNA follows: TGCGCCAGCAGCCCAAACGCCGGGGACACTGAAGCTTTCTTT. This codes for CASSPNAGDTEAFF. The V call is TRBV5-1, the J call TRBJ1-1; D gene ambiguous. CDR3 length: 14 amino acids. V shed 4 bases and J shed 3 bases, with 13 bases lying between them. The germline gives CDR1 SGHRS, CDR2 YFSETQ. Full variable domain (outside the CDR3, taken from reference TRBV5-1 and TRBJ1-1): KAGVTQTPRYLIKTRGQQVTLSCSPISGHRSVSWYQQTPGQGLQFLFEYFSETQRNKGNFPGRFSGRQFSNSRSEMNVSTLELGDSALYLCASSPNAGDTEAFFGQGTRLTVV.